What follows are 24 T cell receptor beta chains derived from one specimen sequenced in a study of cytomegalovirus exposure and HLA in healthy donors. PCR used 60 Vbeta primers and 13 Jbeta primers. Sequenced by immunoSEQ multiplex PCR; TCRdb stores in-frame clones only, minus some. The sample carries approximately 190,000 clones, about 87% recorded once. Sequenced sample: PBMCs. The receptors originated from a man aged 30 to 39 in good health and CMV-seronegative.

The rearrangement uses TRBV7-2 and TRBJ1-5, with unresolved D. Deletions cut 1 base from V and 0 bases from J, with 13 bases between. Germline CDR1 and CDR2: SGHTA and FQGNSA. This CDR3 is built from 17 residues. The CDR3, as DNA: TGTGCCAGCAGCTTAGAGTTTGGCAGGTATAGCAATCAGCCCCAGCATTTT. This sequence encodes CASSLEFGRYSNQPQHF.

J is TRBJ2-5 and V is TRBV28, with 9 bases that match TRBD1. The CDR3 spans 15 residues. Germline lookup yields CDR1 MDHEN and CDR2 SYDVKM. V gave up 3 bases and J gave up 1 base; unmatched junction bases: 3. CDR3 bases: TGTGCCAGCAGTTTTTACAGGGGGCTCCAAGAGACCCAGTACTTC. Translated: CASSFYRGLQETQYF.

CDR3 region: CAISESAAGANTEAFF. CDR3 sequence (DNA): TGTGCCATCAGTGAGTCGGCGGCAGGGGCGAACACTGAAGCTTTCTTT. The chain couples TRBV10-3 to TRBJ1-1, with a tentative D call TRBD1 (6 bases). The germline CDR1 and CDR2 sequences are ENHRY and SYGVKD. Trimming cost V 0 bases and J 1 base, with 12 bases left between them. This CDR3 region has 16 residues.

This clone was picked up one time. V is TRBV29-1 and J is TRBJ2-5; tentative D call: TRBD2 (5 bases). Trimming left V 7 bases short and J 2 bases short, with 14 bases between. CDR3 size: 13 residues. The germline gives CDR1 SQVTM, CDR2 ANQGSEA. Here the CDR3 DNA reads TGCAGCGGATCAGAGGGCAGTCAAGAGACCCAGTACTTC. Its translation is CSGSEGSQETQYF.

This clone was seen once. The V gene is TRBV13, the J gene TRBJ2-5; TRBD1 is a possible D gene (7 bases). CDR1 is PRHDT and CDR2 is FYEKMQ in the germline V gene (reference sequence). This CDR3 region has 14 residues. Deletions cut 0 bases from V and 8 bases from J, with 13 bases between. Written as DNA, the CDR3 is TGTGCCAGCAGCTTAGGCCCGCAGGGGGGAACCCAGTACTTC. Protein sequence: CASSLGPQGGTQYF. The entire variable domain, with the rest obtained from reference TRBV13 and TRBJ2-5, is as follows: AAGVIQSPRHLIKEKRETATLKCYPIPRHDTVYWYQQGPGQDPQFLISFYEKMQSDKGSIPDRFSAQQFSDYHSELNMSSLELGDSALYFCASSLGPQGGTQYFGPGTRLLVL.

This rearrangement joins TRBV4-2 to TRBJ1-1, with TRBD1 identical over 9 bases. Germline V gene sequence: CDR1 LGHNA, CDR2 YNFKEQ. The trim removed 1 base at V and 1 base at J, leaving 7 bases unmatched. This CDR3 is built from 17 residues. The DNA for the CDR3 is TGTGCCAGCAGCCAAGCCGGGGACAGGGAGGGGAACACTGAAGCTTTCTTT. Its translation: CASSQAGDREGNTEAFF.

The chain couples TRBV18 to TRBJ1-6; TRBD1 is a possible D gene (6 bases). Germline CDR1 and CDR2: KGHSH and LQKENI. Trimming took off 3 bases at V and 9 bases at J, with 15 bases between the two ends. CDR3 size: 15 residues. For the CDR3, the DNA is TGTGCCAGCTCACCTACTAGGGGGTGGGTTTCACCCCTCCACTTT. Its protein is CASSPTRGWVSPLHF.

The rearrangement links TRBV6-5 to TRBJ1-4; D gene ambiguous. CDR3 length: 14 residues. Germline CDR1 reads MNHEY; CDR2 reads SVGAGI. Trimming removed 0 bases at V and 7 bases at J, with 9 bases between. The DNA for the CDR3 is TGTGCCAGCAGTTACTCCGGGTTCGGTGAAAAACTGTTTTTT. Its translation is CASSYSGFGEKLFF.

V gene TRBV2 combines with J gene TRBJ1-5; D is ambiguous. Germline values: CDR1 SNHLY, CDR2 FYNNEI. The ends were cut back, 3 bases at V and 1 base at J, with 19 bases in the middle. The CDR3 runs to 18 residues. The CDR3 coding sequence is TGTGCCAGCAGTGATCCCCGACTGGGAGGGAACAGCAATCAGCCCCAGCATTTT. Its translation: CASSDPRLGGNSNQPQHF.

As for this clone: The same CDR3 arises from other DNA sequences in this sample as well. The chain carries TRBV5-1 and TRBJ2-5; 7 nucleotides line up with TRBD2. Germline CDR1 and CDR2: SGHRS and YFSETQ. The J segment lost 4 bases and the V segment lost 2 bases, leaving 5 bases of the junction unmatched. This CDR3 is built from 14 residues. In DNA form, the CDR3 reads TGCGCCAGCAGCTTCGGTCCTAGCGGAGAGACCCAGTACTTC. This sequence encodes CASSFGPSGETQYF.

Concerning this clone itself: Other DNA sequences in this specimen translate into the identical CDR3. The chain employs TRBV7-2 and TRBJ1-2, with D perhaps TRBD1 (5 bases). V lost 1 base, J lost 3 bases, and 6 bases lay in between. Germline V lookup: CDR1 SGHTA, CDR2 FQGNSA. The CDR3 is 13 amino acids. CDR3 nucleotides: TGTGCCAGCAGCTTAGGGGGGGACTATGGCTACACCTTC. Translated: CASSLGGDYGYTF.

J is TRBJ2-5 and V is TRBV28; the D gene is possibly TRBD2 (6 bases). Germline V gene sequence: CDR1 MDHEN, CDR2 SYDVKM. The CDR3 contains 15 residues. With 5 bases removed from V and 7 bases from J, the gap between germline ends came to 20 bases. The DNA for the CDR3 is TGTGCCAGCAGTACTAATCGCGGGGTATCTGGGACCCAGTACTTC. This codes for CASSTNRGVSGTQYF.

Worth noting for this clone: At one end, the junction sequence differs from germline, possibly due to a read error. The chain carries TRBV2 and TRBJ2-5, with 10 bases identical to TRBD1. Germline assignment: CDR1 SNHLY and CDR2 FYNNEI. The CDR3 spans 14 residues. Here the CDR3 reads CASRQGARQEAQYF. CDR3 nucleotides: TGTGCCAGTCGACAGGGGGCGCGGCAAGAGGCCCAGTACTTC. Looking up the rest from reference TRBV2 and TRBJ2-5 gives the full variable domain: EPEVTQTPSHQVTQMGQEVILRCVPISNHLYFYWYRQILGQKVEFLVSFYNNEISEKSEIFDDQFSVERPDGSNFTLKIRSTKLEDSAMYFCASRQGARQEAQYFGPGTRLLVL.

The chain has TRBV4-2 and TRBJ2-2; D possibly corresponds to TRBD2 (6 bases). The V gene lost 3 bases and the J gene lost 2 bases, with 13 bases spanning the gap. The CDR3 is 16 residues long. In germline, CDR1 is LGHNA, CDR2 YNFKEQ. The CDR3 here is CASSHGLIINTGELFF. CDR3 DNA: TGTGCCAGCAGCCACGGACTAATTATCAACACCGGGGAGCTGTTTTTT.

Comments on this clone: A junction end diverges from the germline sequence, so it may reflect a read error. CDR3 sequence reads: CASSRSTGTGSWDF. The CDR3 nucleotides read TGCGCCAGCAGCCGTAGTACAGGGACGGGATCGTGGGATTTT. This chain links TRBV5-1 with TRBJ2-3, with D perhaps matching TRBD1 (6 bases). The CDR3 covers 14 residues. Germline assignment: CDR1 SGHRS and CDR2 YFSETQ.

Written as DNA, the CDR3 is TGTGCCAGCAGTGACTCCCCAGGGGCCCCCGGGGAGCTGTTTTTT. This gives the protein CASSDSPGAPGELFF. J is TRBJ2-2 and V is TRBV6-4; D perhaps matches TRBD1 (6 bases). The CDR3 is 15 residues long. V shed 0 bases and J shed 6 bases, with 11 bases lying between them. Germline CDR1 is MRHNA and CDR2 is SNTAGT.

CDR3 DNA: TGTGCCAGTACCTCGGAGGGACTTCTTAGAGCGAACACTGAAGCTTTCTTT. Translating gives CASTSEGLLRANTEAFF. The rearrangement links TRBV19 to TRBJ1-1; tentative D call: TRBD1 (5 bases). The CDR3 is 17 residues long. CDR1 LNHDA and CDR2 SQIVND come from the germline V gene (reference sequence). Trimming pared 7 bases from V and 1 base from J, leaving 22 bases between.

The chain joins TRBV19 to TRBJ2-7; no firm D call. This CDR3 spans 13 amino acids. Germline-derived CDR1 and CDR2 are LNHDA and SQIVND (reference sequence). Trimming left V 5 bases short and J 3 bases short, with 11 bases between. CDR3 coding DNA: TGTGCCAGTAGTCAAGGAGTCGGCTACGAGCAGTACTTC. This sequence encodes CASSQGVGYEQYF.

Note on this clone: The sample holds other DNA sequences that translate to the same CDR3. V is TRBV27 and J is TRBJ2-1; 9 nucleotides line up with TRBD2. The CDR3 contains 15 residues. Per the germline V gene, CDR1 is MNHEY and CDR2 is SMNVEV (reference sequence). V lost 6 bases to trimming and J lost 0 bases; unmatched junction nucleotides: 3. CDR3 sequence reads: CASRLAGSSYNEQFF. CDR3 sequence (DNA): TGTGCCAGCAGACTAGCGGGCAGCTCCTACAATGAGCAGTTCTTC.

The V call is TRBV28, the J call TRBJ1-1; perhaps TRBD1 as D (6 bases). The CDR3 runs 14 residues. V lost 6 bases and J 6 bases, leaving 17 bases between the germline ends. In germline, CDR1 is MDHEN, CDR2 SYDVKM. The CDR3 DNA reads TGTGCCAGCAGGACTAGCGGGGGGCTGTCTGAAGCTTTCTTT. Protein sequence: CASRTSGGLSEAFF.

CDR3 DNA sequence: TGTGCCAGCTCACACGGGACAGGGGTTTTTAGGTCCTACAATGAGCAGTTCTTC. Its protein product is CASSHGTGVFRSYNEQFF. The V call is TRBV18, the J call TRBJ2-1; 10 nucleotides agree with TRBD1. The CDR3 sequence is 18 residues long. Germline assignment: CDR1 KGHSH and CDR2 LQKENI. The V segment lost 4 bases and the J segment 1 base; nucleotides outside the gene matches: 10.

The chain carries TRBV5-1 and TRBJ2-1, with TRBD2 matching over 10 bases. The germline V gene has CDR1 SGHRS and CDR2 YFSETQ. The length of the CDR3 is 13 residues. Trimming removed 7 bases from V and 8 bases from J; junction bases left unmatched: 6. The CDR3 coding sequence is TGCGCCAGCCAACAGCGGGGGGGCCATGAGCAGTTCTTC. Its protein product is CASQQRGGHEQFF.

This clone was recorded a few times. This chain joins TRBV18 and TRBJ1-2; D not resolved. There are 13 residues in the CDR3. The germline gives CDR1 KGHSH, CDR2 LQKENI. The V end lost 3 bases, the J end lost 3 bases, and 8 bases lay between the germline ends. The CDR3 reads CASSPADDYGYTF. As DNA, the CDR3 is TGTGCCAGCTCACCGGCAGATGACTATGGCTACACCTTC.

The chain is built from TRBV10-3 and TRBJ1-5, with 8 positions matching TRBD1. The CDR3 covers 16 residues. The ends lost 2 bases at V and 7 bases at J; junction bases unmatched: 10. Germline-derived CDR1 and CDR2 are ENHRY and SYGVKD. In nucleotides, the CDR3 is TGTGCCATCAGTGAGCGAGAGACAGGGGCATCGCAGCCCCAGCATTTT. This codes for CAISERETGASQPQHF.